The T cell receptor beta chain under discussion was sequenced for a study of blood T cell repertoires in COVID-19. Original methodology: Counts of nucleated cells, estimated from reference gene primer amplification, were obtained. The method was immunoSEQ multiplex PCR; TCRdb's version includes in-frame clones alone and lacks a portion of them. The V and J calls and clone size come from that table; D and trimming were worked out from the DNA. The profile covers over 100,000 clones, with approximately 90% appearing a single time and 10% taken by the ten largest. V shed 9 bases, J shed 15 bases, and the junction held 14 bases outside the gene matches. The germline V gene encodes CDR1 SNHLY and CDR2 FYNNEI. The CDR3 runs 14 residues.

The clonotype comes from a man aged 45-65 years with acute or convalescent COVID-19. The specimen sequenced was peripheral blood. The chain links TRBV2 to TRBJ2-4; 13 bases map to TRBD2. The CDR3 loop reads CARGTSGASGWVYF. The CDR3, as DNA: TGTGCCAGAGGGACTAGCGGGGCCTCAGGCTGGGTGTACTTC.